This T cell receptor (beta chain) was sequenced during a study of beta chain features in type 1 diabetes. Note on this clone: The target antigen is unknown.

Reverse transcription of all isolated RNA meant that expressed TCRB transcripts were sequenced. Here immunoSEQ multiplex PCR was the method, and the copy in TCRdb shows in-frame clones only, minus some. The sample contains roughly 160,000 clones, roughly 8% of which appear only once. Whole-study results and caveats: cDNA sequencing could over-represent cells with high TCR expression. In every one of the four CD4+ subsets, TCRB CDR3s were moderately but significantly shorter in Type 1 diabetes patients.

This clonotype was sampled from a man younger than 35 with type 1 diabetes. Sample: central memory CD4+ T cells from blood.

This CDR3 reads CASSFIRGRAPNYGYTF. In nucleotides, the CDR3 is TGTGCCAGCAGTTTCATTAGGGGGCGGGCCCCTAACTATGGCTACACCTTC. The rearrangement joins TRBV28 to TRBJ1-2; TRBD1 aligns across 7 bases. The CDR3 covers 17 residues. From germline, CDR1 is MDHEN and CDR2 SYDVKM. V was clipped by 3 bases and J by 0 bases; unmatched bases: 10.